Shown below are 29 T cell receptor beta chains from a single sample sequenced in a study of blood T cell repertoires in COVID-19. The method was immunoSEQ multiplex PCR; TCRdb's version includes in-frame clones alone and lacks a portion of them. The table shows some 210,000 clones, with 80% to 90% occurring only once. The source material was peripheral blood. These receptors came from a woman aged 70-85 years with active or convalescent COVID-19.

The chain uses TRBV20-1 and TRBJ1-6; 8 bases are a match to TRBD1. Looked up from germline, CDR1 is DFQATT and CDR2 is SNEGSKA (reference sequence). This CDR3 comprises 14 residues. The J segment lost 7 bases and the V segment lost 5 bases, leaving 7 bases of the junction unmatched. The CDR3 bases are TGCAGTGCTGGTGGACAGGGTGAGAATTCACCCCTCCACTTT. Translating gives CSAGGQGENSPLHF.

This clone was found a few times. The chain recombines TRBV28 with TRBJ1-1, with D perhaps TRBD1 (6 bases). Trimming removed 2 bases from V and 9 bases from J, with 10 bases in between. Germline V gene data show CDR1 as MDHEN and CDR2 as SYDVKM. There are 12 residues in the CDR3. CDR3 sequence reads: CASSLNTGQAFF. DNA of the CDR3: TGTGCCAGCAGTTTAAATACAGGGCAAGCTTTCTTT. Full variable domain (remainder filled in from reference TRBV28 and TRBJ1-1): DVKVTQSSRYLVKRTGEKVFLECVQDMDHENMFWYRQDPGLGLRLIYFSYDVKMKEKGDIPEGYSVSREKKERFSLILESASTNQTSMYLCASSLNTGQAFFGQGTRLTVV.

The CDR3 is CASSVQQRATEAFF. The CDR3 DNA reads as TGTGCCAGCAGTGTACAACAGAGGGCCACTGAAGCTTTCTTT. The chain is built from TRBV2 and TRBJ1-1; D gene unclear. The CDR3 is made up of 14 amino acids. Germline values: CDR1 SNHLY, CDR2 FYNNEI. V was cut by 4 bases and J by 4 bases, with 13 bases left in between.

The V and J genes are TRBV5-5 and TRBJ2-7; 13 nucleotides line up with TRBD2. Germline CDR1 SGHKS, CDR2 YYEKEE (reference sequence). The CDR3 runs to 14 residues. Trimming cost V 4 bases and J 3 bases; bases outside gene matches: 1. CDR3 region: CASSRTSGSYEQYF. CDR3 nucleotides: TGTGCCAGCAGCCGGACTAGCGGGAGCTACGAGCAGTACTTC.

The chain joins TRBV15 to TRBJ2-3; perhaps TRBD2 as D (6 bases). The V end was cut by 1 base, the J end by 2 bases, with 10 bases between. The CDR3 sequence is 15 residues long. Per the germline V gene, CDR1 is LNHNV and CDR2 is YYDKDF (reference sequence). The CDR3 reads CATSRATRNTDTQYF. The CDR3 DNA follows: TGTGCCACCAGCAGAGCGACTAGAAACACAGATACGCAGTATTTT. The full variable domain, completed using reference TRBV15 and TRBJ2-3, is DAMVIQNPRYQVTQFGKPVTLSCSQTLNHNVMYWYQQKSSQAPKLLFHYYDKDFNNEADTPDNFQSRRPNTSFCFLDIRSPGLGDTAMYLCATSRATRNTDTQYFGPGTRLTVL.

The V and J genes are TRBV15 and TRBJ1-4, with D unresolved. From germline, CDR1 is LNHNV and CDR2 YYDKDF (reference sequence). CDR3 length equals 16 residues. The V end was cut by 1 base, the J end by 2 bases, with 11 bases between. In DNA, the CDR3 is TGTGCCACCAGCAGAGCCCCTGGGCTGACTAATGAAAAACTGTTTTTT. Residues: CATSRAPGLTNEKLFF.

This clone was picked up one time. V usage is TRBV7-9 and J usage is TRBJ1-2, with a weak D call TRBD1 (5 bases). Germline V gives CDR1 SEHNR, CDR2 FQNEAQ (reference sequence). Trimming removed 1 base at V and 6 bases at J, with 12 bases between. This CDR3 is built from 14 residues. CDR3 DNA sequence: TGTGCCAGCAGCTTAGACCAGGGAATCAATGGCTACACCTTC. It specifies CASSLDQGINGYTF.

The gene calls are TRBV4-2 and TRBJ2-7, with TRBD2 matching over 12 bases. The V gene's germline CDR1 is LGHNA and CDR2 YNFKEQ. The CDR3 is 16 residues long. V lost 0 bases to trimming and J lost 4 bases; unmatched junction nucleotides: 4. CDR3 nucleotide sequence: TGTGCCAGCAGCCAAGAGGGGACTAGCGGGTCTTACGAGCAGTACTTC. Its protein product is CASSQEGTSGSYEQYF.

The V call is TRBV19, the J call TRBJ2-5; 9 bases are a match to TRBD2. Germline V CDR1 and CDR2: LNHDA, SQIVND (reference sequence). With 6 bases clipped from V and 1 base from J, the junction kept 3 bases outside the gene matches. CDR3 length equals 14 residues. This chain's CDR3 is CASRTSGTQETQYF. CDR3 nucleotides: TGTGCCAGTAGGACTAGCGGCACCCAAGAGACCCAGTACTTC.

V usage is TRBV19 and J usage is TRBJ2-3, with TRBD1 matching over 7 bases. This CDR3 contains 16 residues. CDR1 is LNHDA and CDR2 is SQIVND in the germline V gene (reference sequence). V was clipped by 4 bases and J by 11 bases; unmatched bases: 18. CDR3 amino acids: CASSTSDRALNKRQYF. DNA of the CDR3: TGTGCCAGTAGTACCTCCGACAGGGCCCTCAATAAAAGGCAGTATTTT.

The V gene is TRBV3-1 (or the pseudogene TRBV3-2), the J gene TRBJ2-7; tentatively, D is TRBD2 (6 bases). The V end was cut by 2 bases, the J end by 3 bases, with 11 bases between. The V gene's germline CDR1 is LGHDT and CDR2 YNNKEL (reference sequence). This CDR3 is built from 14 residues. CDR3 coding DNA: TGTGCCAGCAGCCAACGGGGGTCCTACTACGAGCAGTACTTC. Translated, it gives CASSQRGSYYEQYF.

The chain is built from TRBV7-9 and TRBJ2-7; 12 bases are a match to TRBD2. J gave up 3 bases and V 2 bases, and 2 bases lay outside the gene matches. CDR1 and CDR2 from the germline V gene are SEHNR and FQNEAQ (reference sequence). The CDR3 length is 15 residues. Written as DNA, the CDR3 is TGTGCCAGCAGCTTAACTAGCGGGAGGAGCTACGAGCAGTACTTC. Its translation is CASSLTSGRSYEQYF.

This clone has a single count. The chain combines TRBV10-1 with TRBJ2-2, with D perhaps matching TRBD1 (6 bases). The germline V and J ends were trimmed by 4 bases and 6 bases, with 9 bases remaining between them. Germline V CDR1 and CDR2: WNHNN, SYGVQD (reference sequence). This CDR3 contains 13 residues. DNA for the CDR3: TGCGCCAGCAGTGGAACAGGGTCCGGGGAGCTGTTTTTT. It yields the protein CASSGTGSGELFF.

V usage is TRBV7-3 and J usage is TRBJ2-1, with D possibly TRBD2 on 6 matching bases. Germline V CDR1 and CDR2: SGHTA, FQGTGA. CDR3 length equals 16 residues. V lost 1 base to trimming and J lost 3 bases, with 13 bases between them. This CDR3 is CASSLRDSLGYNEQFF. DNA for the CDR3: TGTGCCAGCAGCTTAAGGGACTCCCTGGGCTACAATGAGCAGTTCTTC.

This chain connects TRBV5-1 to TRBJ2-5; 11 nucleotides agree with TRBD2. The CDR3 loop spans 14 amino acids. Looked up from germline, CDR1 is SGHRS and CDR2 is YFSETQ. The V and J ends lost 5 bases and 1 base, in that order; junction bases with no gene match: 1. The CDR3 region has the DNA TGCGCCAGCAGAACTAGCGGGAGCCAAGAGACCCAGTACTTC. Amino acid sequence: CASRTSGSQETQYF.

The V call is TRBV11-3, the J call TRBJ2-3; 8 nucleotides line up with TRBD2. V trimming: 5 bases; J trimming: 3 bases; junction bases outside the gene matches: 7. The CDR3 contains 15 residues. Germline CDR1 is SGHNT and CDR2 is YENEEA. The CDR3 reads CASSPRRGGTDTQYF. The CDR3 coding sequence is TGTGCCAGCAGCCCGCGTCGGGGGGGAACAGATACGCAGTATTTT.

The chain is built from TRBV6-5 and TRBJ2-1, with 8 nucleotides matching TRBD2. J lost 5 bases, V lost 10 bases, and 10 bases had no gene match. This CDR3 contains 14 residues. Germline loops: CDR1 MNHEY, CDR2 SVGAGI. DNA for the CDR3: TGTGCCACCAAAATTAGCGGGAATCACAATGAGCAGTTCTTC. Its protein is CATKISGNHNEQFF.

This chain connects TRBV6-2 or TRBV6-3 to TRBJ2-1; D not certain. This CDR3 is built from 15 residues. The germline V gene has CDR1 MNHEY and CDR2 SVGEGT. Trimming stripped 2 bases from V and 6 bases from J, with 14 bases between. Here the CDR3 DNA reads TGTGCCAGCAGTTACCCCGGGTCCCACTCCAATGAGCAGTTCTTC. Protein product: CASSYPGSHSNEQFF.

The CDR3 reads CASSQDELVRGPPYEQYF. The DNA of the CDR3 is TGCGCCAGCAGCCAAGACGAGCTGGTCAGGGGACCTCCCTACGAGCAGTACTTC. The chain combines TRBV4-1 with TRBJ2-7, with a weak D call TRBD1 (6 bases). CDR1 is MGHRA, CDR2 YSYEKL, per germline. The germline V and J ends were trimmed by 0 bases and 2 bases, with 20 bases remaining between them. CDR3 length equals 18 residues.

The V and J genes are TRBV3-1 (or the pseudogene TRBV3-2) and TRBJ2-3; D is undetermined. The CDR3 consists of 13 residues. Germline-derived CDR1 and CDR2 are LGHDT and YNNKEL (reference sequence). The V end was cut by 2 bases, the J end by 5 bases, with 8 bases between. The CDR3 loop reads CASSQNPGDTQYF. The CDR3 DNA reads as TGTGCCAGCAGCCAAAACCCCGGAGATACGCAGTATTTT.

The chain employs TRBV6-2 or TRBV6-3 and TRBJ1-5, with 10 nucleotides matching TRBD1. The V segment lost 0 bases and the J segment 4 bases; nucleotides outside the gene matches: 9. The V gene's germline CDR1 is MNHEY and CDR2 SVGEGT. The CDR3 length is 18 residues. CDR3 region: CASSYSTGTGVANQPQHF. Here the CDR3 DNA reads TGTGCCAGCAGTTACTCTACCGGGACAGGGGTCGCAAATCAGCCCCAGCATTTT.

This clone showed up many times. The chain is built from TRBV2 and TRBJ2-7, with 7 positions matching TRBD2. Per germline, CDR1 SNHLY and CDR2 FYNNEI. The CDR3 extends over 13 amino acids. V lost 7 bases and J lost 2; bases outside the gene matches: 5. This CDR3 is CASMRGTPYEQYF. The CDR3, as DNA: TGTGCCAGCATGCGGGGGACTCCCTACGAGCAGTACTTC.

Here the CDR3 reads CASTQGGTSYEQYF. The CDR3 DNA follows: TGTGCCAGCACTCAAGGGGGCACCTCCTACGAGCAGTACTTC. The chain employs TRBV6-5 and TRBJ2-7; 7 positions match TRBD1. Germline CDR1 and CDR2: MNHEY and SVGAGI. This CDR3 is built from 14 residues. The V gene end was trimmed by 7 bases and the J gene end by 0 bases; junction bases not matched to a gene: 6.

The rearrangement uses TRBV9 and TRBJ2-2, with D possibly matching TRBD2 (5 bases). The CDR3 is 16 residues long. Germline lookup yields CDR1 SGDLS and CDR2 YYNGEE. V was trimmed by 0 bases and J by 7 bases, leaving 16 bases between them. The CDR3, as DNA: TGTGCCAGCAGCGTAGCAACTAGTCCATCGAGCGGGGAGCTGTTTTTT. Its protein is CASSVATSPSSGELFF.

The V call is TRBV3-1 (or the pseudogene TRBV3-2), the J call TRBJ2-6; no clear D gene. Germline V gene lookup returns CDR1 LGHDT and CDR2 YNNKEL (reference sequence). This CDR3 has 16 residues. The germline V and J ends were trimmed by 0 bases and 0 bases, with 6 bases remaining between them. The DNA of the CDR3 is TGTGCCAGCAGCCAAGACCGGTTCTCTGGGGCCAACGTCCTGACTTTC. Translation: CASSQDRFSGANVLTF.

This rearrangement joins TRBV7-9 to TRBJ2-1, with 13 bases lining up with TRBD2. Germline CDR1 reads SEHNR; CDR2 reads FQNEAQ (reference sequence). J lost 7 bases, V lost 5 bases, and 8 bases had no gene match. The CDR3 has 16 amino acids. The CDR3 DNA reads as TGTGCCAGCAGCCCTAGCCTGACTAGCGGGAGGAATGAGCAGTTCTTC. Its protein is CASSPSLTSGRNEQFF.

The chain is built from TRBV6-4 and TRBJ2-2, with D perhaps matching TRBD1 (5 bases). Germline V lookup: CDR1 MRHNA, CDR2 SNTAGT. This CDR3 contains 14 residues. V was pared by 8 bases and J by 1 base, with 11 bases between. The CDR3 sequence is CASAIQENTGELFF. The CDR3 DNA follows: TGTGCCAGCGCGATACAGGAGAACACCGGGGAGCTGTTTTTT.

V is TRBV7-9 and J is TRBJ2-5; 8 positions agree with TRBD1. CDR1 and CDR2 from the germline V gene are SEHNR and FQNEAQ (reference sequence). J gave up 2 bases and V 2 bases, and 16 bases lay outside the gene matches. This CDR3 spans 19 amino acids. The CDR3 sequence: CASSLRRLGTGSYQETQYF. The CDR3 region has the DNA TGTGCCAGCAGCTTAAGGAGGCTGGGGACAGGATCTTATCAAGAGACCCAGTACTTC.

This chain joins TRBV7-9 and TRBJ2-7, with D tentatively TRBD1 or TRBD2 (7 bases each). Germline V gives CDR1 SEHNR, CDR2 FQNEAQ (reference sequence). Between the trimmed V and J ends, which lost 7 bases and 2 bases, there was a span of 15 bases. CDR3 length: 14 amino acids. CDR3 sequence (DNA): TGTGCCAGCACCAGGGGGGGGAGTGCCTACGAGCAGTACTTC. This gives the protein CASTRGGSAYEQYF.